The clone carrying this T cell receptor beta chain was picked up many times. Its specificity is unknown. This specimen comes from a study of Graves' ophthalmopathy and Graves' hyperthyroidism. Study details: Peripheral blood was obtained at first diagnosis, ahead of any treatment. Broader study findings: Detection in blood was also observed for most expanded thyroid clonotypes above 0.001 frequency.

Beta-chain TCR CDR3 regions were amplified from RNA transcripts. First-round RT-PCR employed HTBI primers, with a second-round multiplex PCR after it. TCRdb called the multiplex PCR reads again in MiXCR, with one record for every CDR3 protein. The sample shows about 700,000 distinct CDR3 sequences, 40% of them seen only once. The V end was cut by 2 bases, the J end by 9 bases, with 8 bases between. Germline CDR1 reads SEHNR; CDR2 reads FQNEAQ (reference sequence). The CDR3 extends over 12 amino acids. Moderate-to-severe activity, with CAS ≥3, NOSPECS ≥4 and duration under 3 months, characterized the donors with ophthalmopathy.

The rearrangement links TRBV7-9 to TRBJ1-5; D gene unclear. This clonotype originated in an adult man with Graves' ophthalmopathy. Specimen: peripheral blood. The CDR3 reads CASSLYGRPQHF. The CDR3 bases are TGTGCCAGCAGCTTATACGGGAGGCCCCAGCATTTT.